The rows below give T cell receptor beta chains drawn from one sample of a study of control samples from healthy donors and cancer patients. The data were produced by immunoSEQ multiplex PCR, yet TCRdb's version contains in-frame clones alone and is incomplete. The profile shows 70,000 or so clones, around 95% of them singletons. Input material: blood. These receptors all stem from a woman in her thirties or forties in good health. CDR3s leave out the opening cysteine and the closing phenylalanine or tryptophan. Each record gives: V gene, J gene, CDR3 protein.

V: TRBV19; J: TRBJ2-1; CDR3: ASSIPGRALGEQF
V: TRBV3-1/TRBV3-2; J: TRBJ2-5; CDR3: ASSQGATTD
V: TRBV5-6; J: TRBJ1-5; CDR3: ASSPVTRQPQH
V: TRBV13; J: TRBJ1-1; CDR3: ASSLMGSFTRDTEAF
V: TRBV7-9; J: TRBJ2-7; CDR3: ASSPQAGNHEQY
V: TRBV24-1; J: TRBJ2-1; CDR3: ATSDTGQGAQNEQF
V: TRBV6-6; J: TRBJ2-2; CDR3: ASSQVGTADGELF
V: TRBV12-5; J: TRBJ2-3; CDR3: ASGRGQGGDTQY
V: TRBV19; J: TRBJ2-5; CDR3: ASSTSPGRVETQY
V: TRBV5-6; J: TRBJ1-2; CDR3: ASSFGQSNYGYT
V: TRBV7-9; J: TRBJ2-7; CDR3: ASSFPGQNYEQY
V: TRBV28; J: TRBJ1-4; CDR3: ASHRGTNEKLF
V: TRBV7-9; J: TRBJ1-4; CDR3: ASSRTGINEKLF
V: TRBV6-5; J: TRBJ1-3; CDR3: ASSYRTTGNTIY
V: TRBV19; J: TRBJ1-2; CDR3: ASSAHYGYT
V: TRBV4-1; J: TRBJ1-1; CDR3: ASSPTGTEAF
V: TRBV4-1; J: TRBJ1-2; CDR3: ASSPTLTGGGMDYGYT
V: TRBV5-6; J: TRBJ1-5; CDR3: ASSFGTGLNQPQH
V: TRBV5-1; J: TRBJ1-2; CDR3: ASSPTDGYGYT
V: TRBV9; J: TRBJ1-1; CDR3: ASSGPTGGRTEAF
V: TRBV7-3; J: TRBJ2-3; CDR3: ASGHGDTQY
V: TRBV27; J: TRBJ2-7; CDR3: ASSRQGTYEQY
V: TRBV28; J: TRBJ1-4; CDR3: ASIEGGGNEKLF
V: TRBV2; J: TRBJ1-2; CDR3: ASSAVYGYT